Shown below are 28 T cell receptor beta chains from a single sample sequenced in a study of shared clonotypes between healthy human individuals. Profiled with immunoSEQ multiplex PCR; TCRdb holds only in-frame clones, not every one. The sample records about 2 million clones, around 96% being singletons. CD8 cells classed as naive were CD45RO-negative and positively selected for CCR7, excluding terminally differentiated effector memory CD45RA+ cells. Sequences were obtained from naive CD8+ T cells sorted from blood. The source is a man younger than 35 in good health.

The chain links TRBV10-3 to TRBJ1-1; D uncertain. The CDR3 is 15 residues long. The V gene's germline CDR1 is ENHRY and CDR2 SYGVKD. Deletions cut 0 bases from V and 5 bases from J, with 13 bases between. CDR3: CAISESTSPMTEAFF. The CDR3 DNA is TGTGCCATCAGTGAGTCGACAAGTCCTATGACTGAAGCTTTCTTT.

J is TRBJ1-5 and V is TRBV5-1, with D possibly TRBD1 on 5 matching bases. The V gene lost 7 bases and the J gene lost 4 bases, with 18 bases spanning the gap. Germline V gives CDR1 SGHRS, CDR2 YFSETQ. The CDR3 totals 15 residues. CDR3 nucleotide sequence: TGCGCCAGCGGATACGTGGGGACTCCGAATCAGCCCCAGCATTTT. This codes for CASGYVGTPNQPQHF.

The chain is built from TRBV6-6 and TRBJ2-7, with 7 bases matching TRBD2. The length of the CDR3 is 12 residues. J was trimmed by 5 bases and V by 6 bases; bases with no gene match: 4. CDR1 and CDR2 (germline): MNHNY, SVGAGI (reference sequence). The CDR3 is CASSPAGDEQYF. For the CDR3, the DNA is TGTGCCAGCAGCCCGGCGGGGGACGAGCAGTACTTC.

V is TRBV6-5 and J is TRBJ2-1; D possibly corresponds to TRBD1 (5 bases). Trimming pared 6 bases from V and 5 bases from J, leaving 11 bases between. CDR3 length equals 13 residues. CDR1 is MNHEY and CDR2 is SVGAGI in the germline V gene. CDR3 loop: CASSWTSNNEQFF. CDR3 coding DNA: TGTGCCAGCAGCTGGACAAGCAACAATGAGCAGTTCTTC.

The gene calls are TRBV11-2 and TRBJ1-3; perhaps TRBD1 as D (5 bases). CDR3 length equals 14 residues. V lost 1 base to trimming and J lost 4 bases, with 8 bases between them. CDR1 is SGHAT, CDR2 FQNNGV, per germline. The CDR3: CASSLAGPGNTIYF. Written as DNA, the CDR3 is TGTGCCAGCAGCTTAGCAGGGCCAGGAAACACCATATATTTT.

As concerns this clone: Other DNA variants within this sample encode the same CDR3. J is TRBJ2-3 and V is TRBV5-1; D uncertain. Germline lookup yields CDR1 SGHRS and CDR2 YFSETQ. The CDR3 spans 11 residues. V was clipped by 2 bases and J by 5 bases, with 3 bases between them. The CDR3 region is CASSFGDTQYF. CDR3 coding DNA: TGCGCCAGCAGCTTTGGAGATACGCAGTATTTT.

This chain connects TRBV5-1 to TRBJ1-1; 12 bases are shared with TRBD1. Germline V lookup: CDR1 SGHRS, CDR2 YFSETQ. V trimming: 4 bases; J trimming: 3 bases; junction bases outside the gene matches: 7. The CDR3 is made up of 16 amino acids. For the CDR3, the DNA is TGCGCCAGCAGCGCGCGGGACAGGGGGCTCGACACTGAAGCTTTCTTT. It encodes CASSARDRGLDTEAFF. The entire variable domain, with the rest obtained from reference TRBV5-1 and TRBJ1-1, is as follows: KAGVTQTPRYLIKTRGQQVTLSCSPISGHRSVSWYQQTPGQGLQFLFEYFSETQRNKGNFPGRFSGRQFSNSRSEMNVSTLELGDSALYLCASSARDRGLDTEAFFGQGTRLTVV.

The chain has TRBV29-1 and TRBJ2-5; D ambiguous. Trimming shortened V by 2 bases and J by 0 bases, and 13 bases separated the two germline ends. Looked up from germline, CDR1 is SQVTM and CDR2 is ANQGSEA. The CDR3 runs to 15 residues. CDR3 in DNA: TGCAGCGTTGAATTAGGCAGGTCGTACCAAGAGACCCAGTACTTC. Protein sequence: CSVELGRSYQETQYF.

This chain links TRBV6-1 with TRBJ2-7; 8 nucleotides match TRBD1. The CDR3 loop spans 14 amino acids. From germline, CDR1 is MNHNS and CDR2 SASEGT. Trimming took 4 bases from V and 2 from J; bases not matched to a gene: 4. The CDR3 reads CASSVRGHPYEQYF. DNA of the CDR3: TGTGCCAGCAGTGTCAGGGGGCACCCCTACGAGCAGTACTTC.

The rearrangement joins TRBV5-6 to TRBJ2-7; the D gene could be TRBD1 or TRBD2 (5 bases each). The CDR3 runs to 15 residues. The V and J ends lost 0 bases and 3 bases respectively, with 13 bases between them. Germline lookup yields CDR1 SGHDT and CDR2 YYEEEE. For the CDR3, the DNA is TGTGCCAGCAGCTTGGGAGGGGTTGGTTACTACGAGCAGTACTTC. Residues: CASSLGGVGYYEQYF.

The V and J genes are TRBV4-3 and TRBJ2-7, with 9 bases aligning to TRBD1. V lost 0 bases to trimming and J lost 5 bases; unmatched junction nucleotides: 8. CDR1 is LGHNA, CDR2 YSLEER, per germline. This CDR3 spans 16 amino acids. The CDR3 DNA follows: TGCGCCAGCAGCCAAGATGTCGGGACAGGGAGCAACGAGCAGTACTTC. Protein: CASSQDVGTGSNEQYF.

V gene TRBV18 combines with J gene TRBJ1-6; 9 bases map to TRBD1. CDR1 and CDR2 (germline): KGHSH, LQKENI. This CDR3 has 17 residues. The J segment lost 3 bases and the V segment lost 3 bases, leaving 6 bases of the junction unmatched. The CDR3 is CASSPPGQGYYNSPLHF. CDR3 DNA: TGTGCCAGCTCACCTCCGGGACAGGGTTACTATAATTCACCCCTCCACTTT.

The rearrangement joins TRBV9 to TRBJ1-6; D call uncertain. Germline CDR1 SGDLS, CDR2 YYNGEE. Between the trimmed V and J ends, which lost 3 bases and 6 bases, there was a span of 7 bases. The CDR3 is 13 amino acids. CDR3 region: CASSEGGNSPLHF. CDR3 in DNA: TGTGCCAGCAGCGAGGGCGGTAATTCACCCCTCCACTTT.

Notes on this clone: A junction end diverges from the germline sequence, so it may reflect a read error. V and J are TRBV28 and TRBJ2-3, with D perhaps being TRBD1 or TRBD2 (6 bases each). CDR3 length: 15 amino acids. Germline V gene sequence: CDR1 MDHEN, CDR2 SYDVKM. Here the CDR3 DNA reads TGTGCCAGCCGTTTGGTGGGGGGCCCCACAGATACGCAGTATTTT. Translated, it gives CASRLVGGPTDTQYF.

The gene calls are TRBV5-6 and TRBJ2-2, with 8 nucleotides matching TRBD2. This CDR3 has 16 residues. From germline, CDR1 is SGHDT and CDR2 YYEEEE. J was trimmed by 4 bases and V by 0 bases; bases with no gene match: 5. The CDR3 spells CASSLELAGATGELFF. CDR3 nucleotides: TGTGCCAGCAGCTTGGAGCTAGCGGGCGCCACCGGGGAGCTGTTTTTT.

This clone was counted a single time. The rearrangement links TRBV28 to TRBJ2-3, with D possibly matching TRBD2 (5 bases). Germline V gene sequence: CDR1 MDHEN, CDR2 SYDVKM. The CDR3 runs 17 residues. The V gene lost 6 bases and the J gene lost 3 bases, with 22 bases spanning the gap. The CDR3 loop reads CASSLLLGGISTDTQYF. Here the CDR3 DNA reads TGTGCCAGCAGCCTTCTTCTAGGAGGAATCAGTACAGATACGCAGTATTTT.

A note on this clone: In the same sample, other DNA sequences code for this CDR3. The V gene is TRBV30, the J gene TRBJ1-6; D remains ambiguous. CDR3 length: 11 residues. Germline assignment: CDR1 GTSNPN and CDR2 SVGIG (reference sequence). Trimming took 1 base from V and 7 from J, leaving 2 bases between them. The CDR3 DNA reads TGTGCCTGGAGTGAGAATTCACCCCTCCACTTT. Translated, it gives CAWSENSPLHF.

This clone was recorded once. Other nucleotide sequences in the sample specify the same CDR3. The chain has TRBV9 and TRBJ2-7; 8 positions agree with TRBD2. Germline V CDR1 and CDR2: SGDLS, YYNGEE. The trim removed 2 bases at V and 2 bases at J, leaving 6 bases unmatched. This CDR3 is built from 15 residues. The CDR3 sequence: CASSVGGSGAYEQYF. The CDR3 DNA is TGTGCCAGCAGCGTTGGGGGTAGCGGGGCCTACGAGCAGTACTTC.

The chain carries TRBV4-3 and TRBJ1-4, with 8 bases identical to TRBD1. This CDR3 is built from 15 residues. CDR1 and CDR2 from the germline V gene are LGHNA and YSLEER. V trimming: 0 bases; J trimming: 7 bases; junction bases outside the gene matches: 4. The CDR3: CASSQDGGTGEKLFF. The DNA of the CDR3 is TGCGCCAGCAGCCAAGATGGCGGGACAGGTGAAAAACTGTTTTTT.

The chain couples TRBV11-2 to TRBJ2-1; D perhaps matches TRBD1 (5 bases). Germline loops: CDR1 SGHAT, CDR2 FQNNGV. The ends were cut back, 2 bases at V and 7 bases at J, with 12 bases in the middle. The CDR3 loop spans 14 amino acids. In DNA form, the CDR3 reads TGTGCCAGCAGCTTATATGGGGCGGTGAATGAGCAGTTCTTC. Translated: CASSLYGAVNEQFF.

The CDR3 loop is CASSLVPGETYEQYF. Here the CDR3 DNA reads TGTGCCAGCAGCTTAGTACCGGGGGAGACCTACGAGCAGTACTTC. V gene TRBV7-9 combines with J gene TRBJ2-7; the D gene is possibly TRBD2 (6 bases). In germline, CDR1 is SEHNR, CDR2 FQNEAQ (reference sequence). The CDR3 sequence is 15 residues long. With 1 base removed from V and 2 bases from J, the gap between germline ends came to 12 bases.

The gene calls are TRBV29-1 and TRBJ1-4; unclear D gene. Between the trimmed V and J ends, which lost 4 bases and 5 bases, there was a span of 11 bases. The CDR3 is made up of 13 amino acids. Germline V gives CDR1 SQVTM, CDR2 ANQGSEA. The CDR3 protein is CSVVWTDNEKLFF. The CDR3, as DNA: TGCAGCGTTGTTTGGACTGACAATGAAAAACTGTTTTTT.

The gene calls are TRBV30 and TRBJ1-6; D not resolved. CDR3 length: 13 amino acids. V was pared by 4 bases and J by 8 bases, with 12 bases between. Germline V CDR1 and CDR2: GTSNPN, SVGIG (reference sequence). This CDR3 is CAWTLDRDSPLHF. CDR3 bases: TGTGCCTGGACCCTGGACCGCGATTCACCCCTCCACTTT.

This chain joins TRBV7-9 and TRBJ1-2; TRBD1 matches at 9 bases. This CDR3 has 15 residues. J lost 2 bases, V lost 2 bases, and 3 bases had no gene match. Germline assignment: CDR1 SEHNR and CDR2 FQNEAQ (reference sequence). CDR3 sequence (DNA): TGTGCCAGCAGCTTACTAGACAGGGGGAACTATGGCTACACCTTC. It encodes CASSLLDRGNYGYTF.

The rearrangement uses TRBV2 and TRBJ2-1, with D possibly TRBD2 on 9 matching bases. The CDR3 spans 15 residues. V lost 8 bases and J 9 bases, leaving 23 bases between the germline ends. From germline, CDR1 is SNHLY and CDR2 FYNNEI. The CDR3 spells CASRGWLAGQVEQFF. CDR3 nucleotides: TGTGCCAGCCGGGGGTGGCTAGCGGGACAGGTTGAGCAGTTCTTC.

V and J are TRBV7-9 and TRBJ2-7; D uncertain. Trimming removed 5 bases at V and 6 bases at J, with 17 bases between. CDR1 and CDR2 from the germline V gene are SEHNR and FQNEAQ (reference sequence). This CDR3 has 14 residues. CDR3 sequence (DNA): TGTGCCAGCAGCCCTGTATTGAAAGGCGCCGAGCAGTACTTC. This gives the protein CASSPVLKGAEQYF.

The rearrangement links TRBV7-8 to TRBJ2-5, with 7 positions matching TRBD2. The CDR3 extends over 14 amino acids. V was pared by 5 bases and J by 0 bases, with 3 bases of the junction left unmatched. Looked up from germline, CDR1 is SGHVS and CDR2 is FQNEAQ. The CDR3 here is CASSPGTNQETQYF. CDR3 sequence (DNA): TGTGCCAGCAGCCCAGGGACTAACCAAGAGACCCAGTACTTC.

CDR3 amino acids: CASSVEASEADTQYF. CDR3 DNA: TGTGCCAGCAGCGTAGAGGCTAGCGAAGCAGATACGCAGTATTTT. The chain carries TRBV9 and TRBJ2-3, with a weak D call TRBD2 (6 bases). CDR1 is SGDLS and CDR2 is YYNGEE in the germline V gene. The CDR3 is 15 amino acids. With 0 bases removed from V and 4 bases from J, the gap between germline ends came to 12 bases.